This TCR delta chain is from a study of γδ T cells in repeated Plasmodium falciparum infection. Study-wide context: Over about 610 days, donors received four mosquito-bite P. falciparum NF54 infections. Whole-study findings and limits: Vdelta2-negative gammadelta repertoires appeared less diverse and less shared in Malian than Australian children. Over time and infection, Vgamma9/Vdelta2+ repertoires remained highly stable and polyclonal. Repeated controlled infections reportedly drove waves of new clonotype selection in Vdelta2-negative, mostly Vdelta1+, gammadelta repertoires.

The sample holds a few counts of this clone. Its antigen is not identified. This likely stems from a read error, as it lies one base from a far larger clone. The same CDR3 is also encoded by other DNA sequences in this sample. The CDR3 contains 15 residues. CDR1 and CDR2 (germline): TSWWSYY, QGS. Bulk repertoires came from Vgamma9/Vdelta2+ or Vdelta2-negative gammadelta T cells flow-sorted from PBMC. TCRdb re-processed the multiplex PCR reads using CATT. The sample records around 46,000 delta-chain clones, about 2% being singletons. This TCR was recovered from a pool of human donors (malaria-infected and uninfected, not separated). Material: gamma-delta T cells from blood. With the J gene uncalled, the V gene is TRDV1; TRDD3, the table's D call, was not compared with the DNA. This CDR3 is CALGGRLRYTDKLIF. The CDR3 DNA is TGTGCTCTTGGGGGAAGGCTCCGCTACACCGATAAACTCATCTTC.